This T cell receptor beta chain was sequenced in a study of control samples from healthy donors and cancer patients. Using immunoSEQ multiplex PCR, the repertoire was profiled, and TCRdb retains in-frame clones only, with some absent. The profile shows about 92,000 clones, approximately 82% of them singletons. Trimming cost V 6 bases and J 8 bases, with 16 bases left between them. CDR3 length: 13 amino acids. Germline loops: CDR1 MDHEN, CDR2 SYDVKM. Sample: blood. The receptor was isolated from an older woman in good health. V and J are TRBV28 and TRBJ1-2; D may be TRBD1 (6 bases). CDR3 region: CASRPLGAQGYTF. The CDR3 DNA sequence: TGTGCCAGCAGACCCCTGGGGGCCCAAGGCTACACCTTC.